By frequency in the sample, the clone carrying this T cell receptor beta chain is medium-sized. These data belong to a study of CDR3 diversity in severe acne. Each CDR3 protein is one row after TCRdb ran MiXCR on the PCR reads. Among about 84,000 distinct CDR3 sequences, around 49% were seen once, and the ten largest hold roughly an eighth. This CDR3 comprises 15 residues. V was pared by 6 bases and J by 4 bases, with 18 bases between. CDR1 LNHNV and CDR2 YYDKDF come from the germline V gene (reference sequence). The rearrangement joins TRBV15 to TRBJ1-1; maybe TRBD1 (5 bases). The specimen sequenced was blood. The sequence was collected from a male donor in good health, without acne. CDR3 DNA sequence: TGTGCCACCAGAACCAAGGGACCAAAGGTCACTGAAGCTTTCTTT. It yields the protein CATRTKGPKVTEAFF.